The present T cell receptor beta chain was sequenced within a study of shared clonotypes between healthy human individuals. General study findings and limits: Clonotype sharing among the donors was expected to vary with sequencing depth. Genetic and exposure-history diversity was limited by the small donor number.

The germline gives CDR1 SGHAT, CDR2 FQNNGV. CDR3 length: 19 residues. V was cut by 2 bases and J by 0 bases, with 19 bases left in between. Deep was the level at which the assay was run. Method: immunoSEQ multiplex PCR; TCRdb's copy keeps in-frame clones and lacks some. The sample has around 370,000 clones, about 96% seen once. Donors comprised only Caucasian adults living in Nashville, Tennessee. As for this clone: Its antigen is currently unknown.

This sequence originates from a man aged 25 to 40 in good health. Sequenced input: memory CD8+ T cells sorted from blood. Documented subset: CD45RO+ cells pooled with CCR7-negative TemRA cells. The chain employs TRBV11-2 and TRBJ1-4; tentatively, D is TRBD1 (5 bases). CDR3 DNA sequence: TGTGCCAGCAGCTTAAGACCCGGGACTCTAGGGGCAACTAATGAAAAACTGTTTTTT. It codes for CASSLRPGTLGATNEKLFF.